This TCR beta chain was identified during a study of blood T cell repertoires in COVID-19. Per germline, CDR1 SGHAT and CDR2 FQNNGV. There are 13 residues in the CDR3. With 6 bases clipped from V and 8 bases from J, the junction kept 8 bases outside the gene matches. The data were produced by immunoSEQ multiplex PCR, yet TCRdb's version contains in-frame clones alone and is incomplete. The data contain about 140,000 clones, around 89% of them seen just once; the ten biggest clones take up 11%. The sequenced sample was peripheral blood. The source is a woman at least 80 years old with acute or convalescent COVID-19. The genes are TRBV11-2 and TRBJ1-1, with 8 bases aligning to TRBD1. This CDR3 is CASSLDRGREAFF. CDR3 nucleotide sequence: TGTGCCAGCAGTCTAGACAGGGGAAGAGAAGCTTTCTTT.